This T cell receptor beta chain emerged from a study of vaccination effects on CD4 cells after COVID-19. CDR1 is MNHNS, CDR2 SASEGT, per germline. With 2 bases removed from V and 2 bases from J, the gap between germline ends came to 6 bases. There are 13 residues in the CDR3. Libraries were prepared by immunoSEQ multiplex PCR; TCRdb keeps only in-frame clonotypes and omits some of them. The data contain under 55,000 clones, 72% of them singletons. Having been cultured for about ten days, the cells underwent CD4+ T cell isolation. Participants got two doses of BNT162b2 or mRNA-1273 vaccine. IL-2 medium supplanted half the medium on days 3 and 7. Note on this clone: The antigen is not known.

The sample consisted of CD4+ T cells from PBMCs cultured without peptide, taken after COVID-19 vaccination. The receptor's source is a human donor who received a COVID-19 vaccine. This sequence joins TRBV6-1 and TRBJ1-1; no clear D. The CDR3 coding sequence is TGTGCCAGCAGTGAAATGGCTAACACTGAAGCTTTCTTT. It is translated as CASSEMANTEAFF.